The present T cell receptor (beta chain) was sequenced within a study of T cells in Graves' hyperthyroidism and ophthalmopathy. Study information: Staff took peripheral blood when the initial diagnosis was made, before any treatment began. Regarding the study as a whole: Peripheral blood also featured most of the thyroid clonotypes expanded above 0.001. The model's output predicted ophthalmopathy at a median of roughly seven months prior to onset.

The source material, RNA transcripts, was used to amplify TCR beta CDR3 regions. The primer set for the first-round RT-PCR of the TCR CDR3 was HTBI. One entry per CDR3 protein, called by TCRdb with MiXCR from the multiplex PCR reads. The sample consists of around 600,000 distinct CDR3 sequences, approximately 15% of them appearing once. This CDR3 has 14 amino acids. V gave up 5 bases and J gave up 4 bases; unmatched junction bases: 4. CDR1 is SGHVS and CDR2 is FQNEAQ in the germline V gene. Ophthalmopathy in the patients scored at least 3 on Clinical Activity Score and at least 4 on NOSPECS grade, lasting under 3 months. There are many counts of this clonotype. Its cognate antigen is unknown.

The sequencing sample was made of blood. The V call is TRBV7-8, the J call TRBJ2-2, with 7 bases that match TRBD2. This clonotype was sampled from a woman aged 18 to 35 with Graves' ophthalmopathy. The CDR3, as DNA: TGTGCCAGCAGCCCGGGGAGGGGCACCGGGGAGCTGTTTTTT. It translates to CASSPGRGTGELFF.